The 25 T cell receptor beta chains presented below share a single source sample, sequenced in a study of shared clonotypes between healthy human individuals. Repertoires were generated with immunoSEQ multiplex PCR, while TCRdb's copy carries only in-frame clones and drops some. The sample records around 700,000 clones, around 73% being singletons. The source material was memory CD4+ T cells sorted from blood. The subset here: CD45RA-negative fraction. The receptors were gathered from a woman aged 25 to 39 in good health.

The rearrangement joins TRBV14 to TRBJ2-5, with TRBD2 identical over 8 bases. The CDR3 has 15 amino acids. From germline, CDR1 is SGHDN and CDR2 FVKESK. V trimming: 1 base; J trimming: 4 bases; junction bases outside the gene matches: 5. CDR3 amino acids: CASSQGTGGLETQYF. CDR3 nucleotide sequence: TGTGCCAGCAGCCAAGGAACGGGAGGGTTAGAGACCCAGTACTTC.

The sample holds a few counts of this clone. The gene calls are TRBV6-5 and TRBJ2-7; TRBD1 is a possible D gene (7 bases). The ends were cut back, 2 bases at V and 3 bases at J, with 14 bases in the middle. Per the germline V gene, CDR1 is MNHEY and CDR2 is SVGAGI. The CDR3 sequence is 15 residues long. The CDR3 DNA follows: TGTGCCAGCAGTTACCGGCGGGACAGAGACTACGAGCAGTACTTC. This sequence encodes CASSYRRDRDYEQYF.

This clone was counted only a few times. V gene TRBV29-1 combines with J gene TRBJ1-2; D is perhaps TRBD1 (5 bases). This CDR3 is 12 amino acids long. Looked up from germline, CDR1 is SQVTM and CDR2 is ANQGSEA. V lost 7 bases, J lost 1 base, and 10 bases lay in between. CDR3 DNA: TGCAGCGGGGGACTTCTTAACTATGGCTACACCTTC. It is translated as CSGGLLNYGYTF. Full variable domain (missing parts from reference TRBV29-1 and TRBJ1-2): SAVISQKPSRDICQRGTSLTIQCQVDSQVTMMFWYRQQPGQSLTLIATANQGSEATYESGFVIDKFPISRPNLTFSTLTVSNMSPEDSSIYLCSGGLLNYGYTFGSGTRLTVV.

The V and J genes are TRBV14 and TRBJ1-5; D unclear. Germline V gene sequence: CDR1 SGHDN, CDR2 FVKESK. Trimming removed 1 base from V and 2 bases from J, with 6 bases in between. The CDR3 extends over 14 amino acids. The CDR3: CASSQGYGNQPQHF. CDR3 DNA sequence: TGTGCCAGCAGCCAAGGTTATGGCAATCAGCCCCAGCATTTT.

This CDR3 reads CASSYSGIGEQYF. Here the CDR3 DNA reads TGTGCCAGCAGTTATTCGGGGATCGGCGAGCAGTACTTC. The rearrangement uses TRBV6-6 and TRBJ2-7; TRBD2 is a possible D gene (5 bases). CDR1 MNHNY and CDR2 SVGAGI come from the germline V gene (reference sequence). V was cut by 3 bases and J by 6 bases, with 12 bases left in between. This CDR3 has 13 amino acids.

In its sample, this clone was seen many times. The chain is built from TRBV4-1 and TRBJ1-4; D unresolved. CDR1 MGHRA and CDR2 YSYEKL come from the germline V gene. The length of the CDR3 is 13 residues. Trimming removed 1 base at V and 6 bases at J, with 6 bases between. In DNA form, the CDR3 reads TGCGCCAGCAGCCAAGGTAACGATGAAAAACTGTTTTTT. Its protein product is CASSQGNDEKLFF.

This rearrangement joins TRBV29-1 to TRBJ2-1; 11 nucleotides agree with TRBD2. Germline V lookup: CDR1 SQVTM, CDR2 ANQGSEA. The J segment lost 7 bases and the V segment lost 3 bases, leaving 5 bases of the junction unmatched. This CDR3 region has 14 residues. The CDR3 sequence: CSVDGSGRGNEQFF. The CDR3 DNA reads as TGCAGCGTTGATGGTAGCGGGAGGGGGAATGAGCAGTTCTTC.

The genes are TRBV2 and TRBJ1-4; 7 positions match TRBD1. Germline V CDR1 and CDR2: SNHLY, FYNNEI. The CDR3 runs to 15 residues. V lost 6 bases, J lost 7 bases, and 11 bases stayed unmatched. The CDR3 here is CASRDDRARAEKLFF. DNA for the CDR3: TGTGCCAGCAGAGATGACAGGGCTCGGGCTGAAAAACTGTTTTTT.

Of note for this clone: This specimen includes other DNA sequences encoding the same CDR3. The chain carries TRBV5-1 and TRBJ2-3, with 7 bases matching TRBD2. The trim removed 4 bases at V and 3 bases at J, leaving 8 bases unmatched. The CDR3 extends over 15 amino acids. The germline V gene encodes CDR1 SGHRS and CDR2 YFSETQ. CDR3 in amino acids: CASSSSGRETDTQYF. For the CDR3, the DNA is TGCGCCAGCAGCAGCTCGGGGAGGGAAACAGATACGCAGTATTTT.

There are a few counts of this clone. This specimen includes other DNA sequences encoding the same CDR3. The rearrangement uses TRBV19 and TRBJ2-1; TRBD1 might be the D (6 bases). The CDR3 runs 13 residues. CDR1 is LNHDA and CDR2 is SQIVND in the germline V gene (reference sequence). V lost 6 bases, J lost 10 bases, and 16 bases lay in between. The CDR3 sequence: CASSLQGVGEQFF. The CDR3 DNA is TGTGCCAGTAGCTTACAGGGAGTTGGGGAGCAGTTCTTC.

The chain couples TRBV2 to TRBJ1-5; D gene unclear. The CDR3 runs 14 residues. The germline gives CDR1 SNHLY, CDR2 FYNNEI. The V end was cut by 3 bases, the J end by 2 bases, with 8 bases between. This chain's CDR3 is CASSDLERNQPQHF. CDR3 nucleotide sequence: TGTGCCAGCAGTGACCTGGAGCGCAATCAGCCCCAGCATTTT.

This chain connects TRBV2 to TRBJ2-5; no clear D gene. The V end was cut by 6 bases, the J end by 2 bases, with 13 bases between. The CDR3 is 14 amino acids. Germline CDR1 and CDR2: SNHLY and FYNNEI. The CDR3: CASRAMGIQETQYF. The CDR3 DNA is TGTGCCAGCAGGGCGATGGGGATACAAGAGACCCAGTACTTC.

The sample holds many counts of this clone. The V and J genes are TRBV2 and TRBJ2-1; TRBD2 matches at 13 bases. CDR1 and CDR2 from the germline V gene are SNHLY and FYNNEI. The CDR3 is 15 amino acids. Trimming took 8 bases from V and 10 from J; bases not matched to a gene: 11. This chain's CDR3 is CASPKGTSGAAEQFF. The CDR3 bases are TGTGCCAGCCCGAAGGGGACTAGCGGGGCCGCAGAGCAGTTCTTC.

This CDR3 reads CASREQGLGTGELFF. The CDR3 DNA reads TGTGCCAGCAGGGAACAGGGGCTGGGGACCGGGGAGCTGTTTTTT. This rearrangement joins TRBV2 to TRBJ2-2; 7 nucleotides agree with TRBD1. After removal of 6 bases from V and 5 bases from J, the junction contained 9 bases not matched to a gene. Germline CDR1 SNHLY, CDR2 FYNNEI. This CDR3 is built from 15 residues.

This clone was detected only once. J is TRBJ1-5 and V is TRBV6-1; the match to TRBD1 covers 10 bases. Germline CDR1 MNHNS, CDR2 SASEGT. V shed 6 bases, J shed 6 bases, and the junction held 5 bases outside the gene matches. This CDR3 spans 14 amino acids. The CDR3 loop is CASRGQGFGQPQHF. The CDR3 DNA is TGTGCCAGCAGGGGACAGGGGTTCGGTCAGCCCCAGCATTTT.

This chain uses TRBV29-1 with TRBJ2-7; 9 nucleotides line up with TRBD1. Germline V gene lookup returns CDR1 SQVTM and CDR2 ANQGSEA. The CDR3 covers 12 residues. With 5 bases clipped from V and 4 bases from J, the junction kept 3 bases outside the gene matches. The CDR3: CSVTGQGYEQYF. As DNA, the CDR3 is TGCAGCGTTACCGGACAGGGGTACGAGCAGTACTTC.

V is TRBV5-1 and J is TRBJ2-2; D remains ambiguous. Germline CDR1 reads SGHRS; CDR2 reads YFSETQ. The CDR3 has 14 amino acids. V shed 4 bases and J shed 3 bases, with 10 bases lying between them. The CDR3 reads CASSVGSHTGELFF. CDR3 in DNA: TGCGCCAGCAGCGTAGGGTCCCACACCGGGGAGCTGTTTTTT.

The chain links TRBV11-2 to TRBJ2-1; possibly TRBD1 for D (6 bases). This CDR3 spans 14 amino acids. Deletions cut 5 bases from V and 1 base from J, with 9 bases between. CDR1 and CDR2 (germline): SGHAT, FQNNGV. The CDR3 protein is CASSDGQSYNEQFF. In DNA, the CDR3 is TGTGCCAGCAGCGACGGACAGTCCTACAATGAGCAGTTCTTC.

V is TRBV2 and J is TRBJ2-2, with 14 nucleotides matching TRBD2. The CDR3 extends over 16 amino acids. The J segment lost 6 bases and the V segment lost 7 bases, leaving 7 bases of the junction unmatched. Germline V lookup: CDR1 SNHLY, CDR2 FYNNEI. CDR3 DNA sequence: TGTGCCAGCAAGGGGACTAGCGGGAGTAAAGCCGGGGAGCTGTTTTTT. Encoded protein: CASKGTSGSKAGELFF. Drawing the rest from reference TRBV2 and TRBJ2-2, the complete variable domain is EPEVTQTPSHQVTQMGQEVILRCVPISNHLYFYWYRQILGQKVEFLVSFYNNEISEKSEIFDDQFSVERPDGSNFTLKIRSTKLEDSAMYFCASKGTSGSKAGELFFGEGSRLTVL.

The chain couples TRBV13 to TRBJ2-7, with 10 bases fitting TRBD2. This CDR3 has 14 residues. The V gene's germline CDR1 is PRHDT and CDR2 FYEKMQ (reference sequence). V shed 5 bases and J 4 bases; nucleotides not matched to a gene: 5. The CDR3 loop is CASSHSGRSYEQYF. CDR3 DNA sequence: TGTGCCAGCAGCCATAGCGGGAGGAGTTACGAGCAGTACTTC.

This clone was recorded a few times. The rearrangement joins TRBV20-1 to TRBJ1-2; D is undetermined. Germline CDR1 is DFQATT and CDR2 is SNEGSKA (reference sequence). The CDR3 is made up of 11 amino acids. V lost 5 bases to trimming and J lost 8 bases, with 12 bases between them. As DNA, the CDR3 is TGCAGTGCTCCCCTGAGTTTGGGCTACACCTTC. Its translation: CSAPLSLGYTF.

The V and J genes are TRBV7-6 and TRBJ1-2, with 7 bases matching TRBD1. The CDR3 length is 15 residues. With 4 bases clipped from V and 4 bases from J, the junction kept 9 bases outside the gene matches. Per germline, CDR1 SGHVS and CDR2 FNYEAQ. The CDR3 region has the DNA TGTGCCAGCAGCTCTCAAAGGGACAGCTTCTATGGCTACACCTTC. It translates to CASSSQRDSFYGYTF.

The CDR3 nucleotides read TGCGCCAGCAGCCAAGATCGGGGGATCGGTGGCTACACCTTC. Translating gives CASSQDRGIGGYTF. The chain uses TRBV4-1 and TRBJ1-2; weak D call: TRBD1 (5 bases). Per the germline V gene, CDR1 is MGHRA and CDR2 is YSYEKL. The CDR3 is made up of 14 amino acids. The V and J ends lost 0 bases and 7 bases respectively, with 12 bases between them.

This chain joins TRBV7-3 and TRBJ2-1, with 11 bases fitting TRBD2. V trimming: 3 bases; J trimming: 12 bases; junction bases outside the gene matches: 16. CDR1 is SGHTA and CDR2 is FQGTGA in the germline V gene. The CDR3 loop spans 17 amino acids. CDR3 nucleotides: TGTGCCAGCAGCTTCGGAATAGCGGGAGGGCCGGAAGGTCGGCAGTTCTTC. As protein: CASSFGIAGGPEGRQFF.

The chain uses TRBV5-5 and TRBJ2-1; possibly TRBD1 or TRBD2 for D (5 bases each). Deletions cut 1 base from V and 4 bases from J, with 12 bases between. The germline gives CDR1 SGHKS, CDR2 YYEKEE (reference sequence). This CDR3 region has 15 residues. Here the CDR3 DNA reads TGTGCCAGCAGCTTGATTGGGGGACCGTACAATGAGCAGTTCTTC. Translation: CASSLIGGPYNEQFF.